This T cell receptor (beta chain) came from a study of blood T cell repertoires in COVID-19. Sequenced by immunoSEQ multiplex PCR; TCRdb stores in-frame clones only, minus some. Of 170,000 or so clones in the sample, around 77% were seen once. The clonotype was recovered from a man aged 65-85 years with active or convalescent COVID-19. The specimen was peripheral blood.

CDR3 region: CAWSWQGGNSPLHF. For the CDR3, the DNA is TGTGCCTGGAGTTGGCAGGGAGGAAATTCACCCCTCCACTTT. The chain combines TRBV30 with TRBJ1-6; D is possibly TRBD1 (5 bases). From germline, CDR1 is GTSNPN and CDR2 SVGIG (reference sequence). V was pared by 2 bases and J by 7 bases, with 12 bases between. The CDR3 sequence is 14 residues long.